Each of the 27 T cell receptor beta chains below was sequenced from the same sample in a study of T-cell reconstitution after alpha-beta-depleted transplantation in children. TCRbeta library preparation incorporated unique molecular identifiers. MiXCR, applied by TCRdb to the PCR reads, yields one record per CDR3 protein. The table shows some 220,000 distinct CDR3 sequences, with approximately 10% occurring only once. Specimen: PBMCs from the stem cell graft donor, collected from the stem cell graft. These receptors came from a human donor who donated a stem cell graft to a child with acute lymphoblastic leukemia.

This rearrangement joins TRBV7-6 to TRBJ2-5; D remains ambiguous. The V end lost 5 bases, the J end lost 4 bases, and 5 bases lay between the germline ends. Germline V lookup: CDR1 SGHVS, CDR2 FNYEAQ. The CDR3 consists of 11 residues. CDR3 DNA: TGTGCCAGCAGCATGAGAGAGACCCAGTACTTC. It yields the protein CASSMRETQYF.

This clonotype was seen repeatedly, ten times or more. This sequence joins TRBV7-8 and TRBJ1-6; 8 bases match TRBD1. The CDR3 is 18 amino acids. The V and J ends lost 5 bases and 0 bases, in that order; junction bases with no gene match: 9. CDR1 and CDR2 (germline): SGHVS, FQNEAQ. The CDR3 loop is CASSRSDRGSSYNSPLHF. CDR3 bases: TGTGCCAGCAGCCGAAGTGACAGGGGAAGCTCCTATAATTCACCCCTCCACTTT.

This clonotype was counted at least ten times. The rearrangement joins TRBV10-3 to TRBJ1-3, with D possibly TRBD1 on 6 matching bases. The germline V and J ends were trimmed by 10 bases and 1 base, with 14 bases remaining between them. Germline V gene sequence: CDR1 ENHRY, CDR2 SYGVKD. The CDR3 is 14 residues long. Here the CDR3 DNA reads TGTGCCACTCAACAGGGTGGATCTGGAAACACCATATATTTT. Protein product: CATQQGGSGNTIYF.

The rearrangement joins TRBV6-5 to TRBJ1-3; the match to TRBD1 covers 9 bases. Germline CDR1 MNHEY, CDR2 SVGAGI. The CDR3 runs to 16 residues. The junction had 4 bases not matched to a gene; V was cut back by 2 bases and J by 2 bases. The CDR3 DNA sequence: TGTGCCAGCAGTTACCGGAACAGGGGGCCTGGAAACACCATATATTTT. It yields the protein CASSYRNRGPGNTIYF.

CDR3 DNA: TGCAGTGCTAATACGGGGACAGCATATAGCAATCAGCCCCAGCATTTT. Protein: CSANTGTAYSNQPQHF. This chain connects TRBV20-1 to TRBJ1-5; 7 nucleotides line up with TRBD1. The CDR3 covers 16 residues. Looked up from germline, CDR1 is DFQATT and CDR2 is SNEGSKA (reference sequence). V lost 4 bases to trimming and J lost 0 bases; unmatched junction nucleotides: 9.

This clonotype came up a few times. The chain combines TRBV5-5 with TRBJ2-3; 8 nucleotides match TRBD1. Germline V gives CDR1 SGHKS, CDR2 YYEKEE (reference sequence). The CDR3 runs 16 residues. V gave up 7 bases and J gave up 4 bases; unmatched junction bases: 14. CDR3 amino acids: CASVFRVTGVSDTQYF. CDR3 in DNA: TGTGCCAGCGTTTTTAGGGTGACAGGGGTCTCAGATACGCAGTATTTT.

This clonotype was found a few times. V usage is TRBV2 and J usage is TRBJ2-1; D is possibly TRBD1 (7 bases). The CDR3 extends over 15 amino acids. Germline V gene lookup returns CDR1 SNHLY and CDR2 FYNNEI. V lost 6 bases to trimming and J lost 5 bases, with 17 bases between them. CDR3 nucleotides: TGTGCCAGCAGGGCGGGACAGTTGCCAAACAATGAGCAGTTCTTC. It specifies CASRAGQLPNNEQFF.

The chain couples TRBV7-2 to TRBJ1-5; D uncertain. This CDR3 comprises 15 residues. Per germline, CDR1 SGHTA and CDR2 FQGNSA. Trimming took 1 base from V and 3 from J, leaving 10 bases between them. The CDR3 DNA follows: TGTGCCAGCAGCTTAGACTTTCGCAACAATCAGCCCCAGCATTTT. Translated: CASSLDFRNNQPQHF.

The V call is TRBV7-2, the J call TRBJ2-2, with D possibly called TRBD1 or TRBD2 (5 bases each). The CDR3 runs to 16 residues. V was shortened by 2 bases and J by 2 bases, with 12 bases between the two germline ends. From germline, CDR1 is SGHTA and CDR2 FQGNSA. The CDR3 DNA sequence: TGTGCCAGCAGCTTAAATATGGGGGTAAACACCGGGGAGCTGTTTTTT. The encoded protein is CASSLNMGVNTGELFF. The variable domain in full, with the rest retrieved from reference TRBV7-2 and TRBJ2-2, is GAGVSQSPSNKVTEKGKDVELRCDPISGHTALYWYRQSLGQGLEFLIYFQGNSAPDKSGLPSDRFSAERTGGSVSTLTIQRTQQEDSAVYLCASSLNMGVNTGELFFGEGSRLTVL.

J is TRBJ2-3 and V is TRBV3-1, with D tentatively TRBD2 (5 bases). The CDR3 runs 15 residues. CDR1 is LGHDT, CDR2 YNNKEL, per germline (reference sequence). V lost 2 bases and J 6 bases, leaving 15 bases between the germline ends. CDR3 in DNA: TGTGCCAGCAGCCAACGACGAGGGCCCCAGGATACGCAGTATTTT. Translation gives CASSQRRGPQDTQYF.

This clonotype was seen a few times. For the CDR3, the DNA is TGCAGTGCTAGACACGGACAGGGGGCGCGTCTTGGAACCGTGGGTACGCAGTATTTT. Translation gives CSARHGQGARLGTVGTQYF. V gene TRBV20-1 combines with J gene TRBJ2-3, with TRBD1 identical over 11 bases. Trimming at V came to 2 bases and at J to 8 bases, leaving 21 bases not matched to a gene. This CDR3 is built from 19 residues. Germline V gene sequence: CDR1 DFQATT, CDR2 SNEGSKA (reference sequence).

In its sample, this clonotype was seen a few times. The chain uses TRBV6-2 or TRBV6-3 and TRBJ1-1; no clear D. The CDR3 covers 13 residues. The germline gives CDR1 MNHEY, CDR2 SVGEGT. V was trimmed by 0 bases and J by 4 bases, leaving 6 bases between them. CDR3 coding DNA: TGTGCCAGCAGTTACTCGGCGGGCACTGAAGCTTTCTTT. It is translated as CASSYSAGTEAFF.

Details on this clonotype: Being one base from a much bigger clone, this may be a read error. The chain joins TRBV11-2 to TRBJ1-6; D gene ambiguous. The CDR3 sequence is 15 residues long. Germline assignment: CDR1 SGHAT and CDR2 FQNNGV. In nucleotides, the CDR3 is TGTGCCAGCAGCTTAGAGGGTTTGTCTGATTCACCCGTCCACTTT. It codes for CASSLEGLSDSPVHF.

This chain connects TRBV7-6 to TRBJ2-1, with 9 bases lining up with TRBD2. The ends lost 0 bases at V and 1 base at J; junction bases unmatched: 1. The CDR3 extends over 16 amino acids. CDR1 is SGHVS, CDR2 FNYEAQ, per germline. The CDR3 is CASSLARGGSYNEQFF. In DNA, the CDR3 is TGTGCCAGCAGCTTAGCGCGGGGGGGTTCCTACAATGAGCAGTTCTTC.

This clonotype was recorded at least ten times. The chain is built from TRBV5-1 and TRBJ2-1; TRBD2 aligns across 7 bases. The CDR3 consists of 16 residues. Germline CDR1 is SGHRS and CDR2 is YFSETQ. V dropped 4 bases and J dropped 3; count of bases not matched to a gene: 10. The CDR3 DNA follows: TGCGCCAGCAGCCCCGTAGGAGGCGGGGGCTACAATGAGCAGTTCTTC. Amino acids: CASSPVGGGGYNEQFF. The entire variable domain, with the rest obtained from reference TRBV5-1 and TRBJ2-1, is as follows: KAGVTQTPRYLIKTRGQQVTLSCSPISGHRSVSWYQQTPGQGLQFLFEYFSETQRNKGNFPGRFSGRQFSNSRSEMNVSTLELGDSALYLCASSPVGGGGYNEQFFGPGTRLTVL.

The V and J genes are TRBV20-1 and TRBJ1-2; 8 bases are a match to TRBD1. The V and J ends lost 4 bases and 7 bases, in that order; junction bases with no gene match: 8. This CDR3 is 13 amino acids long. Germline CDR1 DFQATT, CDR2 SNEGSKA (reference sequence). Here the CDR3 DNA reads TGCAGTGCTACTACTAACAGGGGGGCTGGCTACACCTTC. It specifies CSATTNRGAGYTF.

This rearrangement joins TRBV6-2 or TRBV6-3 to TRBJ1-2, with 7 nucleotides matching TRBD1. The CDR3 contains 13 residues. V lost 4 bases to trimming and J lost 5 bases; unmatched junction nucleotides: 4. In germline, CDR1 is MNHEY, CDR2 SVGEGT. DNA of the CDR3: TGTGCCAGCAGTTGGACAGGAGAATATGGCTACACCTTC. The encoded protein is CASSWTGEYGYTF.

This clonotype was observed a few times. The chain has TRBV12-3 or TRBV12-4 and TRBJ2-3, with D possibly matching TRBD2 (5 bases). This CDR3 has 14 amino acids. V was trimmed by 3 bases and J by 3 bases, leaving 10 bases between them. The CDR3: CASSFIEGTDTQYF. For the CDR3, the DNA is TGTGCCAGCAGTTTCATTGAGGGAACAGATACGCAGTATTTT.

This clonotype has a count of ten or more. The chain uses TRBV7-9 and TRBJ1-4; TRBD1 might be the D (6 bases). CDR3 length: 15 amino acids. Germline V gives CDR1 SEHNR, CDR2 FQNEAQ (reference sequence). Between the trimmed V and J ends, which lost 5 bases and 5 bases, there was a span of 15 bases. The CDR3 nucleotides are TGTGCCAGCAGCATCGAGGGGGTCTTAAATGAAAAACTGTTTTTT. Translation gives CASSIEGVLNEKLFF.

The rearrangement links TRBV19 to TRBJ2-1; D possibly corresponds to TRBD2 (6 bases). In germline, CDR1 is LNHDA, CDR2 SQIVND (reference sequence). The CDR3 sequence is 14 residues long. The V gene lost 1 base and the J gene lost 6 bases, with 10 bases spanning the gap. The CDR3 sequence is CASSIVEGFNEQFF. The CDR3, as DNA: TGTGCCAGTAGTATAGTGGAGGGTTTCAATGAGCAGTTCTTC.

Concerning this clonotype itself: The missing conserved phenylalanine or tryptophan at the end of this CDR3 makes a read error likely. The rearrangement uses TRBV29-1 and TRBJ1-3; D not resolved. Germline CDR1 reads SQVTM; CDR2 reads ANQGSEA. The CDR3 covers 13 residues. Trimming took 3 bases from V and 0 from J, leaving 6 bases between them. CDR3 DNA: TGCAGCGTTGACCCAGGCTCTGGAAACACCATATATTAT. Its protein product is CSVDPGSGNTIYY.

The rearrangement links TRBV19 to TRBJ2-5; D tentatively reads TRBD1 or TRBD2 (5 bases each). V was shortened by 3 bases and J by 3 bases, with 17 bases between the two germline ends. The CDR3 extends over 16 amino acids. CDR1 is LNHDA, CDR2 SQIVND, per germline (reference sequence). This CDR3 reads CASSIGGGPPEETQYF. The CDR3 DNA reads TGTGCCAGTAGTATTGGTGGGGGTCCCCCCGAAGAGACCCAGTACTTC.

This clonotype was recorded many times. The chain recombines TRBV4-2 with TRBJ2-2, with a possible D match to TRBD1 (5 bases). This CDR3 has 13 residues. V dropped 0 bases and J dropped 7 bases, with 6 bases sitting between them. The germline CDR1 and CDR2 sequences are LGHNA and YNFKEQ. In DNA, the CDR3 is TGTGCCAGCAGCCAAGATAGGGGCGGGGAGCTGTTTTTT. Encoded protein: CASSQDRGGELFF.

This clonotype has more than one count but fewer than ten. The V gene is TRBV29-1, the J gene TRBJ2-5; maybe TRBD1 (5 bases). The CDR3 length is 13 residues. Germline CDR1 and CDR2: SQVTM and ANQGSEA. V lost 3 bases and J lost 5, with 13 bases in between. The DNA for the CDR3 is TGCAGCGTTGATCTGCCAGGGATGGAGACCCAGTACTTC. Translation: CSVDLPGMETQYF.

Ten or more counts support this clonotype. The V and J genes are TRBV4-1 and TRBJ2-5; D unresolved. The CDR3 runs to 13 residues. The V gene's germline CDR1 is MGHRA and CDR2 YSYEKL. V lost 1 base and J lost 5, with 8 bases in between. The CDR3 DNA is TGCGCCAGCAGCCAAGGGTATCCGGAGACCCAGTACTTC. Its translation is CASSQGYPETQYF.

The chain recombines TRBV7-9 with TRBJ2-1; D not certain. This CDR3 spans 14 amino acids. The V and J ends lost 1 base and 0 bases respectively, with 4 bases between them. Germline V gives CDR1 SEHNR, CDR2 FQNEAQ (reference sequence). CDR3 DNA sequence: TGTGCCAGCAGCTTAGACTTCTCCTACAATGAGCAGTTCTTC. Its protein is CASSLDFSYNEQFF. Variable domain in full (rest from reference TRBV7-9 and TRBJ2-1): DTGVSQNPRHKITKRGQNVTFRCDPISEHNRLYWYRQTLGQGPEFLTYFQNEAQLEKSRLLSDRFSAERPKGSFSTLEIQRTEQGDSAMYLCASSLDFSYNEQFFGPGTRLTVL.

The chain recombines TRBV19 with TRBJ1-1, with TRBD1 identical over 10 bases. Germline V gene sequence: CDR1 LNHDA, CDR2 SQIVND (reference sequence). J gave up 1 base and V 4 bases, and 9 bases lay outside the gene matches. The CDR3 extends over 17 amino acids. The CDR3 is CASSKRQGAQTNTEAFF. The CDR3 nucleotides are TGTGCCAGTAGTAAACGACAGGGGGCACAAACGAACACTGAAGCTTTCTTT.